This T cell receptor (beta chain) was obtained from a study of T cells in Graves' hyperthyroidism and ophthalmopathy. Overall study: At initial diagnosis, before any treatment had begun, peripheral blood was obtained.

Graves' hyperthyroidism qualified as stable when ophthalmopathy did not progress within 18 months. The CDR3 loop spans 14 amino acids. With 5 bases removed from V and 4 bases from J, the gap between germline ends came to 12 bases. Germline CDR1 is LNHNV and CDR2 is YYDKDF (reference sequence). The sample holds a few counts of this clonotype. Regions amplified from RNA transcripts were the TCR beta CDR3 regions. TCR CDR3 regions were first amplified by RT-PCR with HTBI primers. TCRdb independently ran MiXCR on the multiplex PCR reads; one entry per CDR3 protein. Of hundreds of thousands of distinct CDR3 sequences detected, about 16% appear once; the ten largest clones hold 3.5% to 4%.

Specimen: blood. The TCR was taken from a woman aged 30 to 39 with Graves' hyperthyroidism. This chain joins TRBV15 and TRBJ2-1, with D perhaps TRBD1 (5 bases). CDR3 loop: CATSGHQPYNEQFF. The CDR3, as DNA: TGTGCCACCAGCGGACATCAGCCTTACAATGAGCAGTTCTTC. Drawing the rest from reference TRBV15 and TRBJ2-1, the complete variable domain is DAMVIQNPRYQVTQFGKPVTLSCSQTLNHNVMYWYQQKSSQAPKLLFHYYDKDFNNEADTPDNFQSRRPNTSFCFLDIRSPGLGDTAMYLCATSGHQPYNEQFFGPGTRLTVL.